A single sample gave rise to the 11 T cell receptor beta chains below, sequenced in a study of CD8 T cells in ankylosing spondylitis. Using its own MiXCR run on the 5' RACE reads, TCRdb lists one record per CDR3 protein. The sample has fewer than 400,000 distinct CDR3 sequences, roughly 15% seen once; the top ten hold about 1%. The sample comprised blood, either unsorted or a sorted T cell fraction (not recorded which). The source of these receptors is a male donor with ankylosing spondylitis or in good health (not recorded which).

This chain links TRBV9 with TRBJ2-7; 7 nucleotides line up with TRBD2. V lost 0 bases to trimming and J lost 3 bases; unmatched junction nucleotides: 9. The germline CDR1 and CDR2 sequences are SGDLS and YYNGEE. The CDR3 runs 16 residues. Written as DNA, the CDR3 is TGTGCCAGCAGCGTAGGGGTGGTGCGGGAGAGCTACGAGCAGTACTTC. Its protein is CASSVGVVRESYEQYF.

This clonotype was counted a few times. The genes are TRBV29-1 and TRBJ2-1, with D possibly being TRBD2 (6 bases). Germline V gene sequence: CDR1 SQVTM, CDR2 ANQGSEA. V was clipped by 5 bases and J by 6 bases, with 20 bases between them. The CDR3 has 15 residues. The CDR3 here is CSVWAGTQTSNEQFF. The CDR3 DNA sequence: TGCAGCGTTTGGGCCGGGACTCAGACCTCCAATGAGCAGTTCTTC.

The CDR3 sequence: CASSPWELSTDTQYF. CDR3 bases: TGTGCCAGCAGCCCATGGGAGCTTAGCACAGATACGCAGTATTTT. The chain links TRBV7-2 to TRBJ2-3; D is possibly TRBD2 (5 bases). This CDR3 region has 15 residues. CDR1 and CDR2 (germline): SGHTA, FQGNSA. V shed 5 bases and J shed 0 bases, with 12 bases lying between them. Using reference TRBV7-2 and TRBJ2-3 for the parts outside the CDR3, the full variable domain is GAGVSQSPSNKVTEKGKDVELRCDPISGHTALYWYRQSLGQGLEFLIYFQGNSAPDKSGLPSDRFSAERTGGSVSTLTIQRTQQEDSAVYLCASSPWELSTDTQYFGPGTRLTVL.

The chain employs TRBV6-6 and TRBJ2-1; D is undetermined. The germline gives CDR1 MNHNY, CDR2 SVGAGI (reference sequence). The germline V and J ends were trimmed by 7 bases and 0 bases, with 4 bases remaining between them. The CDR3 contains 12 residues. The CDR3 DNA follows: TGTGCCAGCACCAACTCCTACAATGAGCAGTTCTTC. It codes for CASTNSYNEQFF.

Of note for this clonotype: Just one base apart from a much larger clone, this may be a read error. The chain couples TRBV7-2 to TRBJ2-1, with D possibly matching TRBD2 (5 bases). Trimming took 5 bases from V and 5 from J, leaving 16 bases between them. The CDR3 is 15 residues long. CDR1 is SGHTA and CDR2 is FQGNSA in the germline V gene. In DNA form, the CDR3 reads TGTGCCAGCAGCCGTGGACTCACCGGGAACAATGAGCAGTTCTTC. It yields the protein CASSRGLTGNNEQFF.

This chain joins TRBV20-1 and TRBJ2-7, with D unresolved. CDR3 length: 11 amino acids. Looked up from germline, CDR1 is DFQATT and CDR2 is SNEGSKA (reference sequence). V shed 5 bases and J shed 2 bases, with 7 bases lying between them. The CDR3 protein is CSAGRAYEQYF. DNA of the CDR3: TGCAGTGCTGGTAGGGCCTACGAGCAGTACTTC.

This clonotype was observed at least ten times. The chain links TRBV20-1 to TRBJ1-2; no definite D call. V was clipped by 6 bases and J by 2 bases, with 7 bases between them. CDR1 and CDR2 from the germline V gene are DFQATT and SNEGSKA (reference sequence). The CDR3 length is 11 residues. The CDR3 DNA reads TGCAGTGCCTCAGGAAACTATGGCTACACCTTC. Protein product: CSASGNYGYTF.

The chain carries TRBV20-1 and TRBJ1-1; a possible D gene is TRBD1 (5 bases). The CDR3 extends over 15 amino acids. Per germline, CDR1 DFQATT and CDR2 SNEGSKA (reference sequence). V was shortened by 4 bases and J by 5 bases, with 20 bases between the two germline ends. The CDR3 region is CSANPPGGLGTEAFF. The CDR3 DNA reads TGCAGTGCTAACCCACCGGGGGGTTTAGGGACTGAAGCTTTCTTT.

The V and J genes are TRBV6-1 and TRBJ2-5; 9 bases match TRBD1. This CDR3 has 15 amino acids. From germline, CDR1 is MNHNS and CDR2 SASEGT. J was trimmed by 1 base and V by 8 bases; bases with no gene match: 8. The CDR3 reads CASGLQGARQETQYF. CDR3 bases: TGTGCCAGCGGACTACAGGGGGCGCGCCAAGAGACCCAGTACTTC.

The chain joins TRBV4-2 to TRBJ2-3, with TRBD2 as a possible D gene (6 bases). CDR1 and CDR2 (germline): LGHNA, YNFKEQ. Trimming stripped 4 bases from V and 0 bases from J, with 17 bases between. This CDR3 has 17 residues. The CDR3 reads CASSPSRGSSSTDTQYF. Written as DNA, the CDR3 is TGTGCCAGCAGCCCCTCCCGGGGGAGCTCTAGCACAGATACGCAGTATTTT.

The DNA of the CDR3 is TGCGCCAGCCACCGGGACGGCTACGAGCAGTACTTC. Its protein is CASHRDGYEQYF. V gene TRBV5-1 combines with J gene TRBJ2-7; the D gene could be TRBD1 or TRBD2 (5 bases each). Per the germline V gene, CDR1 is SGHRS and CDR2 is YFSETQ. This CDR3 has 12 amino acids. Trimming took 7 bases from V and 3 from J, leaving 11 bases between them.